This is a list of T cell receptor beta chains from one sample in a study of neurological immune-mediated disorders. From the 5' RACE reads, TCRdb called clonotypes with MiXCR, one entry per CDR3 protein. The table has 25,000 to 30,000 distinct CDR3 sequences, roughly a sixth seen once. The sequenced sample consisted of CD4+ T cells from blood. The origin of the receptors is a female donor with HTLV-1-associated myelopathy (HAM/TSP). Each CDR3 is given with its conserved first and last residue. Each record gives: CDR3 protein, CDR3 DNA, D gene, V gene, clone size, J gene. The D gene is left open where the match is weak. Where a row states a size, it is once, few, many or the class of an expanded clone; other rows omit it.

CDR3aa: CSASYRARNTEAFF
CDR3nt: TGCAGTGCTTCCTACAGGGCTCGGAACACTGAAGCTTTCTTT
d_gene: NA
v_gene: TRBV20-1
abundance: many
j_gene: TRBJ1-1

CDR3aa: CSAREFQETQYF
CDR3nt: TGCAGTGCTAGAGAATTCCAAGAGACCCAGTACTTC
d_gene: NA
v_gene: TRBV20-1
abundance: many
j_gene: TRBJ2-5

CDR3aa: CSAYPPGYYGYTF
CDR3nt: TGCAGTGCTTACCCACCGGGGTATTATGGCTACACCTTC
d_gene: NA
v_gene: TRBV20-1
abundance: many
j_gene: TRBJ1-2

CDR3aa: CSPGLAGATIDTQYF
CDR3nt: TGCAGTCCCGGACTAGCGGGGGCCACGATTGATACGCAGTATTTT
d_gene: TRBD2
v_gene: TRBV20-1
abundance: many
j_gene: TRBJ2-3

CDR3aa: CASSLLQGDTEAFF
CDR3nt: TGCGCCAGCAGCTTACTTCAGGGTGACACTGAAGCTTTCTTT
d_gene: NA
v_gene: TRBV5-1
abundance: many
j_gene: TRBJ1-1

CDR3aa: CSARKGTGAYEQYF
CDR3nt: TGCAGTGCTAGAAAGGGGACAGGGGCCTACGAGCAGTACTTC
d_gene: TRBD1
v_gene: TRBV20-1
abundance: few
j_gene: TRBJ2-7

CDR3aa: CASSLVGGMNTEAFF
CDR3nt: TGTGCCAGCAGCTTGGTTGGGGGGATGAACACTGAAGCTTTCTTT
d_gene: NA
v_gene: TRBV5-4
abundance: NA
j_gene: TRBJ1-1

CDR3aa: CATSLGQGNEKLFF
CDR3nt: TGTGCCACCAGCTTGGGACAGGGGAATGAAAAACTGTTTTTT
d_gene: TRBD1
v_gene: TRBV15
abundance: many
j_gene: TRBJ1-4

CDR3aa: CSARKDRANSPLHF
CDR3nt: TGCAGTGCTAGAAAAGACAGGGCAAATTCACCCCTCCACTTT
d_gene: TRBD1
v_gene: TRBV20-1
abundance: many
j_gene: TRBJ1-6

CDR3aa: CSARGVIGRGRTGELFF
CDR3nt: TGCAGTGCTAGGGGAGTAATAGGGCGGGGACGGACCGGGGAGCTGTTTTTT
d_gene: NA
v_gene: TRBV20-1
abundance: many
j_gene: TRBJ2-2

CDR3aa: CASSLVAGRYNEQFF
CDR3nt: TGTGCCAGCAGCTTAGTAGCGGGAAGATACAATGAGCAGTTCTTC
d_gene: TRBD2
v_gene: TRBV7-2
abundance: many
j_gene: TRBJ2-1

CDR3aa: CSARLSGGLIFEQYF
CDR3nt: TGCAGTGCTAGGCTTTCGGGGGGGCTTATTTTCGAGCAGTACTTC
d_gene: TRBD2
v_gene: TRBV20-1
abundance: medium-sized
j_gene: TRBJ2-7

CDR3aa: CASMAGTAPIGEQYF
CDR3nt: TGTGCCAGCATGGCCGGGACAGCCCCGATCGGGGAGCAGTACTTC
d_gene: TRBD1
v_gene: TRBV18
abundance: many
j_gene: TRBJ2-7

CDR3aa: CASSWGWWEYEQLF
CDR3nt: TGTGCCAGCAGTTGGGGTTGGTGGGAGTATGAGCAGTTATTC
d_gene: NA
v_gene: TRBV27
abundance: NA
j_gene: TRBJ2-1

CDR3aa: CAISGKGLAGGPPGELFF
CDR3nt: TGTGCCATCAGTGGAAAGGGACTAGCGGGGGGCCCTCCCGGGGAGCTGTTTTTT
d_gene: TRBD2
v_gene: TRBV10-3
abundance: many
j_gene: TRBJ2-2

CDR3aa: CASSQMVSSRTDTQYF
CDR3nt: TGCGCCAGCAGTCAAATGGTGTCTAGTAGAACAGATACGCAGTATTTT
d_gene: NA
v_gene: TRBV4-3
abundance: medium-sized
j_gene: TRBJ2-3